Presented here are 8 T cell receptor beta chains from one specimen sequenced in a study of T-cell memory formation after mild COVID-19. TCRdb processed the 5' RACE reads anew with MiXCR; each CDR3 protein has one entry. The sample contains approximately 150,000 distinct CDR3 sequences, about a fifth of which appear only once. The sample taken for sequencing was PBMCs or a T cell subset sorted from them (not recorded which). These TCRs come from an adult woman who had mild COVID-19 (a few samples of this study predate the infection). Cell type and time point are not known.

This clonotype was seen a handful of times. This chain links TRBV5-1 with TRBJ2-3, with D unresolved. There are 16 residues in the CDR3. Trimming left V 4 bases short and J 0 bases short, with 15 bases between. CDR1 and CDR2 (germline): SGHRS, YFSETQ. CDR3 sequence: CASSLSFRPSTDTQYF. In DNA, the CDR3 is TGCGCCAGCAGCCTAAGTTTTAGGCCCAGCACAGATACGCAGTATTTT.

The chain is built from TRBV4-1 and TRBJ2-7; D unclear. Trimming stripped 1 base from V and 4 bases from J, with 14 bases between. CDR1 is MGHRA and CDR2 is YSYEKL in the germline V gene. The CDR3 is 15 amino acids. CDR3 amino acids: CASSQGWGALYEQYF. CDR3 in DNA: TGCGCCAGCAGCCAAGGATGGGGTGCACTGTACGAGCAGTACTTC.

The V call is TRBV11-3, the J call TRBJ2-1; 15 bases are shared with TRBD2. The V and J ends lost 3 bases and 8 bases, in that order; junction bases with no gene match: 8. CDR1 is SGHNT and CDR2 is YENEEA in the germline V gene. The CDR3 is 17 amino acids. The CDR3 here is CASSFLGLAGGRDEQFF. CDR3 bases: TGTGCCAGCAGCTTCCTCGGACTAGCGGGAGGGAGGGATGAGCAGTTCTTC.

The chain joins TRBV11-2 to TRBJ2-1, with 10 positions matching TRBD1. The CDR3 loop spans 13 amino acids. Trimming cost V 6 bases and J 10 bases; bases outside gene matches: 6. Germline V gene lookup returns CDR1 SGHAT and CDR2 FQNNGV. Here the CDR3 DNA reads TGTGCCAGCAGACTGACAGGGGGCAGGGAGCAGTTCTTC. Protein: CASRLTGGREQFF.

The chain has TRBV6-2 or TRBV6-3 and TRBJ2-5, with D unclear. The length of the CDR3 is 13 residues. V dropped 0 bases and J dropped 4 bases, with 6 bases sitting between them. The V gene's germline CDR1 is MNHEY and CDR2 SVGEGT. CDR3 sequence reads: CASSYSNGETQYF. In DNA form, the CDR3 reads TGTGCCAGCAGTTACTCGAATGGAGAGACCCAGTACTTC.

This chain uses TRBV24-1 with TRBJ1-5; D might be TRBD1 (5 bases). V shed 5 bases and J shed 2 bases, with 12 bases lying between them. The CDR3 covers 15 residues. The germline CDR1 and CDR2 sequences are KGHDR and SFDVKD. The CDR3 protein is CATSAGGTGNQPQHF. In nucleotides, the CDR3 is TGTGCCACCAGTGCGGGGGGTACAGGCAATCAGCCCCAGCATTTT.

The J gene is TRBJ2-4, the V gene TRBV25-1, with D unclear. Germline assignment: CDR1 MGHDK and CDR2 SYGVNS. This CDR3 is 15 amino acids long. Trimming shortened V by 1 base and J by 0 bases, and 7 bases separated the two germline ends. CDR3 bases: TGTGCCAGCAGTGAATTGGGATTAGCCAAAAACATTCAGTACTTC. Amino acids: CASSELGLAKNIQYF.

This clonotype was counted a few times. This chain uses TRBV20-1 with TRBJ2-7; D call uncertain. Germline values: CDR1 DFQATT, CDR2 SNEGSKA (reference sequence). CDR3 length: 12 residues. With 6 bases removed from V and 1 base from J, the gap between germline ends came to 10 bases. This chain's CDR3 is CSAVLVSYEQYF. CDR3 DNA: TGCAGTGCGGTCCTAGTTTCCTACGAGCAGTACTTC.